Sequencing of this TCR beta chain was carried out in a study of response to subunit inactivated influenza vaccine. One entry per CDR3 protein results from TCRdb running MiXCR on the RT-PCR reads. This sample has hundreds of thousands of distinct CDR3 sequences, with over 9.5% found just once. In this sample, this clonotype turned up many times. The CDR3 covers 15 residues. CDR1 is SGHNT, CDR2 YYREEE, per germline (reference sequence). V shed 4 bases, J shed 0 bases, and the junction held 4 bases outside the gene matches. Here the sequenced sample was PBMCs from blood, taken on the day of vaccination. The clonotype was recovered from a man aged 45-65 years who received an inactivated influenza vaccine. The V gene is TRBV5-4, the J gene TRBJ2-1; 7 nucleotides line up with TRBD1. CDR3 coding DNA: TGTGCCAGCAGCATAGGACAGGTCTCCTACAATGAGCAGTTCTTC. Translating gives CASSIGQVSYNEQFF.